These T cell receptor beta chains were read from a single sample in a study of CD8 T cell repertoires and HIV-1 epitope variants. These receptors have no identified antigens. The method was immunoSEQ multiplex PCR; TCRdb's version includes in-frame clones alone and lacks a portion of them. The sample holds about 5,100 clones, around 66% seen once. Sequenced material: cultured CD8+ T cells derived from PBMCs. The receptors were sampled from a male donor with HIV. CDR3s include the opening cysteine and the closing phenylalanine or tryptophan. The order of the fields is D gene, J gene, clone size, V gene, CDR3 DNA, CDR3 protein. D genes are given only for firm matches. Clone sizes are given selectively: once, few, many, or a class where the clone is expanded.

D gene: TRBD1
J gene: TRBJ2-7
clone size: few
V gene: TRBV9
CDR3 DNA: TGTGCCAGCAGCCGGACAGGGGGCGGCGACGAGCAGTACTTC
CDR3 protein: CASSRTGGGDEQYF

D gene: .
J gene: TRBJ2-7
clone size: .
V gene: TRBV27
CDR3 DNA: TGTGCCAGCAGTGAACAGGCCTACGAGCAGTACTTC
CDR3 protein: CASSEQAYEQYF

D gene: .
J gene: TRBJ2-1
clone size: .
V gene: TRBV19
CDR3 DNA: TGTGCCAGTAGTATCCTCTTAGGAAATGAGCAGTTCTTC
CDR3 protein: CASSILLGNEQFF

D gene: .
J gene: TRBJ2-5
clone size: .
V gene: TRBV2
CDR3 DNA: TGTGCCAGCACGCCGACTGGAGGGGTCGGCGAGACCCAGTACTTC
CDR3 protein: CASTPTGGVGETQYF

D gene: TRBD1
J gene: TRBJ1-5
clone size: few
V gene: TRBV28
CDR3 DNA: TGTGCCAGCAGTCTGACAGGGGGCAGTAATCAGCCCCAGCATTTT
CDR3 protein: CASSLTGGSNQPQHF

D gene: TRBD2
J gene: TRBJ2-1
clone size: .
V gene: TRBV7-6
CDR3 DNA: TGTGCCAGCAGTTTTAGGACTAGCGGGATTTACAATGAGCAGTTCTTC
CDR3 protein: CASSFRTSGIYNEQFF

D gene: TRBD1
J gene: TRBJ1-5
clone size: few
V gene: TRBV19
CDR3 DNA: TGTGCCAGTAGTATTGGGACAGGGGTACGTCAGCCCCAGCATTTT
CDR3 protein: CASSIGTGVRQPQHF

D gene: .
J gene: TRBJ2-2
clone size: .
V gene: TRBV10-3
CDR3 DNA: TGTGCCATCAGTGAGTCGCTGGCGGTCACCGGGGAGCTGTTTTTT
CDR3 protein: CAISESLAVTGELFF

D gene: .
J gene: TRBJ2-7
clone size: .
V gene: TRBV5-4
CDR3 DNA: TGTGCCAGCAGCGACTCGACAGTTACCTACGAGCAGTACTTC
CDR3 protein: CASSDSTVTYEQYF

D gene: .
J gene: TRBJ2-7
clone size: .
V gene: TRBV27
CDR3 DNA: TGTGCCAGCAGTTTAATCGGGAGACCCTCCTACGAGCAGTACTTC
CDR3 protein: CASSLIGRPSYEQYF

D gene: TRBD2
J gene: TRBJ2-5
clone size: .
V gene: TRBV9
CDR3 DNA: TGTGCCAGCAGCGGCCGGGACTATGAGCGGCAGACCCAGTACTTC
CDR3 protein: CASSGRDYERQTQYF

D gene: TRBD2
J gene: TRBJ2-3
clone size: .
V gene: TRBV5-1
CDR3 DNA: TGCGCCAGCAGCGCACGACTAGCGGGAGGGGCCCCAGATACGCAGTATTTT
CDR3 protein: CASSARLAGGAPDTQYF

D gene: .
J gene: TRBJ2-7
clone size: .
V gene: TRBV2
CDR3 DNA: TGTGCCAGCAGCTTCTCGCCGCTAACCGGGATGTTTGAGCAGTACTTC
CDR3 protein: CASSFSPLTGMFEQYF

D gene: .
J gene: TRBJ2-1
clone size: few
V gene: TRBV7-3
CDR3 DNA: TGTGCCAGCAGTTGGAGACAGAGCTCCTACAATGAGCAGTTCTTC
CDR3 protein: CASSWRQSSYNEQFF

D gene: .
J gene: TRBJ2-1
clone size: .
V gene: TRBV9
CDR3 DNA: TGTGCCAGCAGCGGGGGTAGCTCCTACAATGAGCAGTTCTTC
CDR3 protein: CASSGGSSYNEQFF

D gene: .
J gene: TRBJ1-4
clone size: .
V gene: TRBV15
CDR3 DNA: TGTGCCACCAGCAGAGTGGGGTCAACTAATGAAAAACTGTTTTTT
CDR3 protein: CATSRVGSTNEKLFF

D gene: TRBD1
J gene: TRBJ1-6
clone size: .
V gene: TRBV27
CDR3 DNA: TGTGCCAGCAGTTCCGGGACAGCCCTCCACTTT
CDR3 protein: CASSSGTALHF

D gene: .
J gene: TRBJ2-4
clone size: .
V gene: TRBV10-2
CDR3 DNA: TGCGCCAGCAGCCCTGTCCAAAGTCTAGCCAAAAACATTCAGTACTTC
CDR3 protein: CASSPVQSLAKNIQYF

D gene: .
J gene: TRBJ1-1
clone size: few
V gene: TRBV27
CDR3 DNA: TGTGCCAGCAGTCCTGGGGGGACTGAAGCTTTCTTT
CDR3 protein: CASSPGGTEAFF

D gene: .
J gene: TRBJ2-2
clone size: .
V gene: TRBV18
CDR3 DNA: TGTGCCAGCTCTGTTGAGGACGACACGGACGGGGAGCTGTTTTTT
CDR3 protein: CASSVEDDTDGELFF

D gene: .
J gene: TRBJ2-1
clone size: .
V gene: TRBV5-1
CDR3 DNA: TGCGCCAGCAGATTCCGCCACAATGAGCAGTTCTTC
CDR3 protein: CASRFRHNEQFF

D gene: TRBD1
J gene: TRBJ1-6
clone size: .
V gene: TRBV7-9
CDR3 DNA: TGTGCCAGTGAACAGGGGCTGGGTTCACCCCTCCACTTT
CDR3 protein: CASEQGLGSPLHF

D gene: .
J gene: TRBJ1-1
clone size: .
V gene: TRBV28
CDR3 DNA: TGTGCCAGCAGTTTGATCAGGGAAGATTTGAACACTGAAGCTTTCTTT
CDR3 protein: CASSLIREDLNTEAFF

D gene: .
J gene: TRBJ1-1
clone size: .
V gene: TRBV12-2
CDR3 DNA: TGTGCAAGTCGCTTACCGCGGGACAGGGACCCGAACACTGAAGCTTTCTTT
CDR3 protein: CASRLPRDRDPNTEAFF

D gene: .
J gene: TRBJ1-4
clone size: .
V gene: TRBV29-1
CDR3 DNA: TGCAGCGTAGGACTGCCTCGAAATGAAAAACTGTTTTTT
CDR3 protein: CSVGLPRNEKLFF

D gene: TRBD2
J gene: TRBJ2-7
clone size: .
V gene: TRBV2
CDR3 DNA: TGTGCCAGCAGTGAAGGGCTAGCGGTCGCCTACGAGCAGTACTTC
CDR3 protein: CASSEGLAVAYEQYF

D gene: .
J gene: TRBJ1-2
clone size: .
V gene: TRBV15
CDR3 DNA: TGTGCCACCAGCCCACGGGAGGGTGGAGGGAATGGCTACACCTTC
CDR3 protein: CATSPREGGGNGYTF

D gene: .
J gene: TRBJ2-7
clone size: .
V gene: TRBV19
CDR3 DNA: TGTGCCAGTACCTCAGACCAGGGGGAGCAGTACTTC
CDR3 protein: CASTSDQGEQYF

D gene: .
J gene: TRBJ2-7
clone size: .
V gene: TRBV7-6
CDR3 DNA: TGTGCCAGCAGCTTAGTATTAGGGGGGGGAGTAGCCTACGAGCAGTACTTC
CDR3 protein: CASSLVLGGGVAYEQYF